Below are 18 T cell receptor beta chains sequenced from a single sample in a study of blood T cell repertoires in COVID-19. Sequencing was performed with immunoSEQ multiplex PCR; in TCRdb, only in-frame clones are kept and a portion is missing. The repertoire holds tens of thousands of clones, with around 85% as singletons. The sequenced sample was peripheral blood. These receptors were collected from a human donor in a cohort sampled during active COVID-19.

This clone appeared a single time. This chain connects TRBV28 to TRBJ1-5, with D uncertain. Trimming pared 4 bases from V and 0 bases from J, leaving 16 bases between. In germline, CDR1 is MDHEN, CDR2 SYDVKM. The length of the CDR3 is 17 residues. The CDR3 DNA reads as TGTGCCAGCAGTTCCACGCGGAGTCTCCATAGCAATCAGCCCCAGCATTTT. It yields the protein CASSSTRSLHSNQPQHF. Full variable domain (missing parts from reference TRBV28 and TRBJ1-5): DVKVTQSSRYLVKRTGEKVFLECVQDMDHENMFWYRQDPGLGLRLIYFSYDVKMKEKGDIPEGYSVSREKKERFSLILESASTNQTSMYLCASSSTRSLHSNQPQHFGDGTRLSIL.

The CDR3 bases are TGTGCCAGCAGTTTAGGGACAGTCGCACTGTATTTT. This gives the protein CASSLGTVALYF. The genes are TRBV27 and TRBJ2-3; TRBD1 matches at 7 bases. Trimming at V came to 2 bases and at J to 14 bases, leaving 7 bases not matched to a gene. Looked up from germline, CDR1 is MNHEY and CDR2 is SMNVEV (reference sequence). The CDR3 loop spans 12 amino acids.

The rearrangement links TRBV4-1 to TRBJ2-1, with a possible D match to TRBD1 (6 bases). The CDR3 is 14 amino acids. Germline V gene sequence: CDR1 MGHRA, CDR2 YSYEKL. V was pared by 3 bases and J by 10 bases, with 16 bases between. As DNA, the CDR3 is TGCGCCAGCAGCCACTCCCACAGGGACGACGAGCAGTTCTTC. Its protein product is CASSHSHRDDEQFF.

CDR3: CASALEALPYEQYF. DNA for the CDR3: TGTGCCAGTGCGCTCGAAGCGTTACCCTACGAGCAGTACTTC. The rearrangement uses TRBV6-4 and TRBJ2-7, with D hard to call. The V end lost 9 bases, the J end lost 2 bases, and 17 bases lay between the germline ends. This CDR3 has 14 residues. Germline CDR1 reads MRHNA; CDR2 reads SNTAGT.

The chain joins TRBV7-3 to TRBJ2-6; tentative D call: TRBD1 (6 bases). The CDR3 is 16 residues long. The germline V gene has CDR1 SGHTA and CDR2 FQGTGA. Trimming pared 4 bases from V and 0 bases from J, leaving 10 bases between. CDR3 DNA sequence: TGTGCCAGCAGCTCGGACAGTTACTCTGGGGCCAACGTCCTGACTTTC. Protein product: CASSSDSYSGANVLTF. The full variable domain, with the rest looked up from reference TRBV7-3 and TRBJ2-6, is GAGVSQTPSNKVTEKGKYVELRCDPISGHTALYWYRQSLGQGPEFLIYFQGTGAADDSGLPNDRFFAVRPEGSVSTLKIQRTERGDSAVYLCASSSDSYSGANVLTFGAGSRLTVL.

The CDR3: CASSYIAPSSGNTIYF. CDR3 bases: TGTGCCAGCAGTTACATTGCGCCATCCTCTGGAAACACCATATATTTT. This rearrangement joins TRBV6-5 to TRBJ1-3; no reliable D call. The CDR3 covers 16 residues. CDR1 is MNHEY and CDR2 is SVGAGI in the germline V gene. V was pared by 2 bases and J by 0 bases, with 11 bases between.

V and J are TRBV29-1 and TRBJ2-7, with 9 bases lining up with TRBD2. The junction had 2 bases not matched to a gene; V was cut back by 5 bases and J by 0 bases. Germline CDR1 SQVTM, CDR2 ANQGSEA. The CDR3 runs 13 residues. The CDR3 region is CSVLTSGSYEQYF. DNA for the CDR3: TGCAGCGTTCTGACTAGCGGCTCCTACGAGCAGTACTTC.

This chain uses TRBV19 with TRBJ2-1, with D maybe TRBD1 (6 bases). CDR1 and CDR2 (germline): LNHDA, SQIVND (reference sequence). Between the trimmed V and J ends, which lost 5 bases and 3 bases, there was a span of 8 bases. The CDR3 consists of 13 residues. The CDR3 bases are TGTGCCAGTAGTGACAGGCTCTACAATGAGCAGTTCTTC. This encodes CASSDRLYNEQFF.

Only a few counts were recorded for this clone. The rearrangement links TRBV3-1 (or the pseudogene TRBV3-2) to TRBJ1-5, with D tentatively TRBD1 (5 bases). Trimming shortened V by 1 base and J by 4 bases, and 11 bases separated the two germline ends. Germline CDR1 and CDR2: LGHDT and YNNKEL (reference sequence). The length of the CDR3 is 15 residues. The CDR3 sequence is CASSQGSQGNQPQHF. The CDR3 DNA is TGTGCCAGCAGCCAAGGTTCTCAGGGAAATCAGCCCCAGCATTTT.

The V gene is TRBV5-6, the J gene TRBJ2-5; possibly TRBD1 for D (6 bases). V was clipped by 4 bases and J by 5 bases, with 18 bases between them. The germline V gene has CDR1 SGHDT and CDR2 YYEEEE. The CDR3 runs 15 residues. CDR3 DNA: TGTGCCAGCAGCCAACGGGACACCCTTTGGGAGACCCAGTACTTC. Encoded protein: CASSQRDTLWETQYF.

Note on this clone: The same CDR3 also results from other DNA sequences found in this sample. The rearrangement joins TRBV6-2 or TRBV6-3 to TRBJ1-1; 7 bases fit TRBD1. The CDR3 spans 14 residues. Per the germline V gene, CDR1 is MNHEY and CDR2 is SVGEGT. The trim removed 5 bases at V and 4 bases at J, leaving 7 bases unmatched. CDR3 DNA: TGTGCCAGCAGTCAGACCACAGGGGTCACTGAAGCTTTCTTT. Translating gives CASSQTTGVTEAFF.

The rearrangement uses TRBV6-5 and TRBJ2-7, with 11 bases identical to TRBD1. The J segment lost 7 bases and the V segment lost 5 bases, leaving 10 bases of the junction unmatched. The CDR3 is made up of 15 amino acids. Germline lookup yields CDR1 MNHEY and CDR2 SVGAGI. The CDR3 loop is CASSPRTGGASEQYF. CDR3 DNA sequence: TGTGCCAGCAGTCCTCGGACAGGGGGCGCCTCGGAGCAGTACTTC.

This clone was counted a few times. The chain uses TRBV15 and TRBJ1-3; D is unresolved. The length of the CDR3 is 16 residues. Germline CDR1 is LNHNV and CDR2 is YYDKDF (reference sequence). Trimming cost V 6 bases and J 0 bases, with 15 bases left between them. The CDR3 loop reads CATRAARSYSGNTIYF. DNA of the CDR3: TGTGCCACCAGGGCGGCGCGGAGTTACTCTGGAAACACCATATATTTT.

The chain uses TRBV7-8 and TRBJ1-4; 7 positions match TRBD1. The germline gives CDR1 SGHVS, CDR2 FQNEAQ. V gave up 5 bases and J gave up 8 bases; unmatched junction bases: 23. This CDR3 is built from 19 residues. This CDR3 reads CASSPLSPTGAAAMEKLFF. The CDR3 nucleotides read TGTGCCAGCAGCCCTCTCTCTCCCACAGGGGCCGCGGCGATGGAAAAACTGTTTTTT.

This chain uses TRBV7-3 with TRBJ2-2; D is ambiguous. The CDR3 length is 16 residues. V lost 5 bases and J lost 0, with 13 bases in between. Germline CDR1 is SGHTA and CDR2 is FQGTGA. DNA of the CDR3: TGTGCCAGCAGCAGAGAGGCAGCGTCGAACACCGGGGAGCTGTTTTTT. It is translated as CASSREAASNTGELFF.

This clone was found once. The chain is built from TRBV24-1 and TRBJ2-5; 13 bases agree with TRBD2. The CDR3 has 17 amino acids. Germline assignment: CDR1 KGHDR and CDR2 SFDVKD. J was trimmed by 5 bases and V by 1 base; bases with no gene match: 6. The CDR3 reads CATSDFRTSGSYETQYF. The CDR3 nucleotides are TGTGCCACCAGTGATTTTCGGACTAGCGGGAGCTATGAGACCCAGTACTTC.

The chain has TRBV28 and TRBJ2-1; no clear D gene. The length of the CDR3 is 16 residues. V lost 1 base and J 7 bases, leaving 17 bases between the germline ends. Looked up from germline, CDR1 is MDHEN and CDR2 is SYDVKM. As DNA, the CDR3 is TGTGCCAGCAGTTTATATGATTTAGTTTTGAGGAATGAGCAGTTCTTC. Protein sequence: CASSLYDLVLRNEQFF.

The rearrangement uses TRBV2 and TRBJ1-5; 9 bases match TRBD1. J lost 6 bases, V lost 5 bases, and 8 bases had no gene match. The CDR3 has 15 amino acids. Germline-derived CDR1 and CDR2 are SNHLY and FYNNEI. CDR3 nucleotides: TGTGCCAGCAGTTCGGGACAGGGCATGGGTCAGCCCCAGCATTTT. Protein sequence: CASSSGQGMGQPQHF.